A selection of T cell receptor beta chains follows, all from one sample in a study of T cells after yellow fever vaccination. In TCRdb, the 5' RACE reads were re-called with MiXCR into one record per CDR3 protein. Among a few hundred thousand distinct CDR3 sequences listed, approximately 4% were seen once. The sample consisted of PBMCs, taken 15 days after the yellow fever booster vaccination. These receptors all stem from a man between 18 and 29 years old who received the YFV17D yellow fever vaccine. CDR3s include the opening cysteine and the closing phenylalanine or tryptophan. D genes are given only for firm matches. Some rows have no size entry. The others give once, few or many, or a class for an expanded clone.

j_call: TRBJ2-5
clone_size: many
v_call: TRBV12-3/TRBV12-4
d_call: .
cdr3_aa: CASSFKGRGTLQETQYF
cdr3_nt: TGTGCCAGCAGTTTTAAGGGCAGGGGAACCCTCCAAGAGACCCAGTACTTC

j_call: TRBJ2-1
clone_size: many
v_call: TRBV12-3/TRBV12-4
d_call: TRBD2
cdr3_aa: CASSLGTSGGKNYNEQFF
cdr3_nt: TGTGCCAGCAGTTTAGGGACTAGCGGGGGGAAAAATTACAATGAGCAGTTCTTC

j_call: TRBJ1-6
clone_size: many
v_call: TRBV10-3
d_call: TRBD1
cdr3_aa: CAISESKVSDRAYSPPLHF
cdr3_nt: TGTGCCATCAGTGAGTCGAAAGTCTCGGACAGGGCTTATTCTCCACCCCTCCACTTT

j_call: TRBJ2-3
clone_size: many
v_call: TRBV7-2
d_call: .
cdr3_aa: CASSLEPGETDTQYF
cdr3_nt: TGTGCCAGCAGCTTAGAGCCGGGTGAGACAGATACGCAGTATTTT

j_call: TRBJ2-2
clone_size: few
v_call: TRBV4-2
d_call: TRBD1
cdr3_aa: CASSHPFWGQGAAGELFF
cdr3_nt: TGTGCCAGCAGCCACCCTTTTTGGGGACAGGGTGCGGCCGGGGAGCTGTTTTTT

j_call: TRBJ2-6
clone_size: .
v_call: TRBV7-2
d_call: .
cdr3_aa: CASSQLGQTSGANVLTF
cdr3_nt: TGTGCCAGCAGCCAGCTAGGACAGACCTCTGGGGCCAACGTCCTGACTTTC

j_call: TRBJ2-1
clone_size: few
v_call: TRBV5-1
d_call: TRBD2
cdr3_aa: CASSLGLADSSYNEQFF
cdr3_nt: TGCGCCAGCAGCTTGGGACTAGCGGATAGCTCCTACAATGAGCAGTTCTTC

j_call: TRBJ2-3
clone_size: many
v_call: TRBV12-3/TRBV12-4
d_call: .
cdr3_aa: CATHPGRVVGDTQYF
cdr3_nt: TGTGCCACACACCCCGGCAGGGTAGTCGGAGATACGCAGTATTTT

j_call: TRBJ2-2
clone_size: .
v_call: TRBV3-1
d_call: .
cdr3_aa: CASSHRGRTGELFF
cdr3_nt: TGTGCCAGCAGCCACAGGGGAAGGACCGGGGAGCTGTTTTTT

j_call: TRBJ2-5
clone_size: few
v_call: TRBV7-7
d_call: TRBD1
cdr3_aa: CASSPGQRWETQYF
cdr3_nt: TGTGCCAGCAGCCCGGGACAGAGATGGGAGACCCAGTACTTC

j_call: TRBJ2-1
clone_size: .
v_call: TRBV12-3/TRBV12-4
d_call: .
cdr3_aa: CASSYGAGEWNEQFF
cdr3_nt: TGTGCCAGCAGTTATGGAGCAGGAGAGTGGAATGAGCAGTTCTTC

j_call: TRBJ2-7
clone_size: many
v_call: TRBV20-1
d_call: TRBD1
cdr3_aa: CSARVDRRSEQYF
cdr3_nt: TGCAGTGCTAGAGTGGACAGGCGTTCCGAGCAGTACTTC

j_call: TRBJ1-2
clone_size: many
v_call: TRBV12-3/TRBV12-4
d_call: .
cdr3_aa: CASSRQPLYGYTF
cdr3_nt: TGTGCCAGCAGTAGACAGCCCCTCTATGGCTACACCTTC

j_call: TRBJ2-3
clone_size: .
v_call: TRBV5-5
d_call: TRBD1
cdr3_aa: CASRNTGGPDTQYF
cdr3_nt: TGTGCCAGCCGTAATACAGGGGGCCCAGATACGCAGTATTTT

j_call: TRBJ2-5
clone_size: .
v_call: TRBV6-2/TRBV6-3
d_call: .
cdr3_aa: CASSLPSARRVGGTQYF
cdr3_nt: TGTGCCAGCAGTCTGCCCTCGGCTAGGCGGGTCGGCGGGACCCAGTACTTC

j_call: TRBJ1-1
clone_size: .
v_call: TRBV4-1
d_call: TRBD1
cdr3_aa: CASSQGTGTLHTEAFF
cdr3_nt: TGCGCCAGCAGCCAAGGGACAGGGACCTTGCACACTGAAGCTTTCTTT

j_call: TRBJ2-7
clone_size: many
v_call: TRBV7-7
d_call: .
cdr3_aa: CASSWGTGYEQYF
cdr3_nt: TGTGCCAGCAGCTGGGGAACTGGCTACGAGCAGTACTTC

j_call: TRBJ1-1
clone_size: few
v_call: TRBV5-1
d_call: .
cdr3_aa: CASSPGHEGTEAFF
cdr3_nt: TGCGCCAGCAGCCCGGGACACGAAGGGACTGAAGCTTTCTTT

j_call: TRBJ2-7
clone_size: many
v_call: TRBV7-7
d_call: TRBD1
cdr3_aa: CASSSSTGSGEQYF
cdr3_nt: TGTGCCAGCAGCTCTTCGACAGGGTCGGGGGAGCAGTACTTC

j_call: TRBJ2-1
clone_size: few
v_call: TRBV20-1
d_call: .
cdr3_aa: CSARDLQGRSYNEQFF
cdr3_nt: TGCAGTGCTAGAGATTTGCAGGGCCGCTCCTACAATGAGCAGTTCTTC

j_call: TRBJ2-3
clone_size: .
v_call: TRBV12-3/TRBV12-4
d_call: .
cdr3_aa: CASTDLLGTDTQYF
cdr3_nt: TGTGCCAGCACCGACCTCCTTGGCACAGATACGCAGTATTTT

j_call: TRBJ2-1
clone_size: .
v_call: TRBV5-1
d_call: .
cdr3_aa: CASSLAEDYEQFF
cdr3_nt: TGCGCCAGCAGCTTGGCCGAAGACTATGAGCAGTTCTTC

j_call: TRBJ2-1
clone_size: .
v_call: TRBV5-1
d_call: TRBD1
cdr3_aa: CASSGGQPGDEQFF
cdr3_nt: TGCGCCAGCAGCGGGGGACAGCCTGGCGATGAGCAGTTCTTC

j_call: TRBJ1-4
clone_size: few
v_call: TRBV28
d_call: .
cdr3_aa: CASSPNGRGEKLFF
cdr3_nt: TGTGCCAGCAGTCCTAACGGGAGGGGCGAAAAACTGTTTTTT

j_call: TRBJ2-5
clone_size: .
v_call: TRBV6-5
d_call: .
cdr3_aa: CASSYQLEVETQYF
cdr3_nt: TGTGCCAGCAGTTATCAACTCGAGGTGGAGACCCAGTACTTC

j_call: TRBJ1-6
clone_size: few
v_call: TRBV7-2
d_call: .
cdr3_aa: CASSSTQYHLHF
cdr3_nt: TGTGCCAGCAGCTCGACTCAGTATCATCTCCACTTT

j_call: TRBJ2-3
clone_size: many
v_call: TRBV7-2
d_call: .
cdr3_aa: CASSLAIKGGPTDTQYF
cdr3_nt: TGTGCCAGCAGCTTAGCAATAAAGGGGGGCCCCACAGATACGCAGTATTTT

j_call: TRBJ2-7
clone_size: .
v_call: TRBV27
d_call: TRBD1
cdr3_aa: CASSQGQGANEQYF
cdr3_nt: TGTGCCAGCAGTCAGGGACAGGGGGCTAACGAGCAGTACTTC

j_call: TRBJ2-5
clone_size: .
v_call: TRBV19
d_call: .
cdr3_aa: CASSAGVHWETQYF
cdr3_nt: TGTGCCAGTAGTGCCGGGGTCCACTGGGAGACCCAGTACTTC

j_call: TRBJ2-5
clone_size: few
v_call: TRBV14
d_call: .
cdr3_aa: CASSQLAREETQYF
cdr3_nt: TGTGCCAGCAGCCAGTTGGCCAGGGAGGAGACCCAGTACTTC

j_call: TRBJ1-1
clone_size: many
v_call: TRBV6-5
d_call: .
cdr3_aa: CASSYSARLNTEAFF
cdr3_nt: TGTGCCAGCAGTTACTCGGCCAGACTGAACACTGAAGCTTTCTTT

j_call: TRBJ2-1
clone_size: many
v_call: TRBV7-9
d_call: .
cdr3_aa: CASSSLPTSIDEQFF
cdr3_nt: TGTGCCAGCAGCTCCCTCCCGACTAGTATCGATGAGCAGTTCTTC

j_call: TRBJ1-2
clone_size: .
v_call: TRBV28
d_call: TRBD1
cdr3_aa: CASNEGKWGRGNYGYTF
cdr3_nt: TGTGCCAGCAACGAAGGGAAATGGGGCAGGGGGAACTATGGCTACACCTTC

j_call: TRBJ2-3
clone_size: many
v_call: TRBV5-1
d_call: TRBD1
cdr3_aa: CASSFDGTGAVDTQYF
cdr3_nt: TGCGCCAGCAGCTTTGACGGGACAGGGGCCGTAGATACGCAGTATTTT

j_call: TRBJ2-4
clone_size: many
v_call: TRBV28
d_call: TRBD2
cdr3_aa: CASSSSVGRGGNIQYF
cdr3_nt: TGTGCCAGCAGTTCATCGGTGGGGCGGGGGGGAAACATTCAGTACTTC

j_call: TRBJ1-1
clone_size: few
v_call: TRBV3-1
d_call: .
cdr3_aa: CASSQSSGHWAFF
cdr3_nt: TGTGCCAGCAGCCAAAGTTCGGGACATTGGGCTTTCTTT

j_call: TRBJ1-1
clone_size: many
v_call: TRBV20-1
d_call: .
cdr3_aa: CSARNWGRVEAFF
cdr3_nt: TGCAGTGCTAGAAATTGGGGAAGGGTAGAAGCTTTCTTT

j_call: TRBJ2-4
clone_size: many
v_call: TRBV3-1
d_call: .
cdr3_aa: CASSQWRDENIQYF
cdr3_nt: TGTGCCAGCAGCCAATGGAGGGACGAAAACATTCAGTACTTC

j_call: TRBJ2-5
clone_size: few
v_call: TRBV3-1
d_call: .
cdr3_aa: CASSQEFTSYQETQYF
cdr3_nt: TGTGCCAGCAGCCAAGAGTTTACTAGCTACCAAGAGACCCAGTACTTC

j_call: TRBJ2-2
clone_size: many
v_call: TRBV20-1
d_call: .
cdr3_aa: CRTRGAPTGELFF
cdr3_nt: TGCAGGACCCGGGGGGCGCCCACCGGGGAGCTGTTTTTT

j_call: TRBJ1-3
clone_size: many
v_call: TRBV4-3
d_call: .
cdr3_aa: CASSQNGNSGNTIYF
cdr3_nt: TGCGCCAGCAGCCAAAATGGGAACTCTGGAAACACCATATATTTT

j_call: TRBJ2-4
clone_size: many
v_call: TRBV5-1
d_call: .
cdr3_aa: CASSLVGDGGQGAKNIQYF
cdr3_nt: TGCGCCAGCAGCTTGGTAGGAGATGGAGGGCAGGGGGCCAAAAACATTCAGTACTTC

j_call: TRBJ2-1
clone_size: .
v_call: TRBV7-2
d_call: TRBD1
cdr3_aa: CASSPTGTDEQFF
cdr3_nt: TGTGCCAGCAGCCCTACAGGGACAGATGAGCAGTTCTTC

j_call: TRBJ2-5
clone_size: few
v_call: TRBV6-2/TRBV6-3
d_call: .
cdr3_aa: CASSYSPGAETQYF
cdr3_nt: TGTGCCAGCAGTTATAGCCCCGGGGCAGAGACCCAGTACTTC

j_call: TRBJ1-2
clone_size: many
v_call: TRBV7-9
d_call: TRBD1
cdr3_aa: CASSQAGGGYGYTF
cdr3_nt: TGTGCCAGCAGCCAGGCAGGGGGCGGCTATGGCTACACCTTC

j_call: TRBJ2-2
clone_size: .
v_call: TRBV30
d_call: .
cdr3_aa: CAWSLGTGELFF
cdr3_nt: TGTGCCTGGAGTCTAGGAACCGGGGAGCTGTTTTTT

j_call: TRBJ2-3
clone_size: .
v_call: TRBV6-5
d_call: .
cdr3_aa: CASSRQRPDTQYF
cdr3_nt: TGTGCCAGCAGTCGACAGAGACCAGATACGCAGTATTTT

j_call: TRBJ1-4
clone_size: .
v_call: TRBV20-1
d_call: .
cdr3_aa: CSASQPTLRGKNEKLFF
cdr3_nt: TGCAGTGCTAGCCAGCCCACCCTGCGGGGAAAGAATGAAAAACTGTTTTTT

j_call: TRBJ1-2
clone_size: many
v_call: TRBV29-1
d_call: .
cdr3_aa: CSVGPVGGYTF
cdr3_nt: TGCAGCGTCGGACCCGTCGGAGGCTACACCTTC

j_call: TRBJ2-3
clone_size: few
v_call: TRBV24-1
d_call: TRBD2
cdr3_aa: CATSDPGTRWRTDTQYF
cdr3_nt: TGTGCCACCAGTGATCCCGGGACTAGGTGGCGCACAGATACGCAGTATTTT

j_call: TRBJ2-5
clone_size: many
v_call: TRBV5-1
d_call: .
cdr3_aa: CASSLERTGTMQYF
cdr3_nt: TGCGCCAGCAGCTTGGAACGGACAGGGACTATGCAGTACTTC

j_call: TRBJ1-1
clone_size: many
v_call: TRBV5-6
d_call: .
cdr3_aa: CASSLRSGGLGTEAFF
cdr3_nt: TGTGCCAGCAGCTTGAGGTCCGGGGGCCTGGGCACTGAAGCTTTCTTT

j_call: TRBJ2-2
clone_size: few
v_call: TRBV12-5
d_call: .
cdr3_aa: CASLSVGELFF
cdr3_nt: TGTGCTAGTTTAAGCGTCGGGGAGCTGTTTTTT

j_call: TRBJ1-6
clone_size: many
v_call: TRBV5-1
d_call: .
cdr3_aa: CASSPSESNSPLHF
cdr3_nt: TGCGCCAGCAGCCCGAGCGAAAGTAATTCACCCCTCCACTTT

j_call: TRBJ2-7
clone_size: .
v_call: TRBV10-3
d_call: .
cdr3_aa: CAIRGVSRSSYEQYF
cdr3_nt: TGTGCCATCCGGGGTGTTTCTCGGTCCTCCTACGAGCAGTACTTC